This TCR beta chain was obtained from a study of Graves' ophthalmopathy and Graves' hyperthyroidism. Study-level results: With a specificity of 72.22% and a sensitivity of around 71%, the model predicted ophthalmopathy progression. Researchers report that a 13-signature model separated ophthalmopathy from stable hyperthyroidism, posting around 90% sensitivity and about 78% specificity. Most expanded clonotypes in thyroid above 0.001 frequency also showed up in blood.

On this clonotype itself: Antigen unknown.

Hyperthyroidism patients had new diagnoses, durations under 2 months, and ages of 18 to 65. Trimming pared 3 bases from V and 8 bases from J, leaving 34 bases between. CDR3 length: 20 residues. The germline V gene has CDR1 SGHTA and CDR2 FQGTGA. Investigators amplified TCR beta CDR3 regions from RNA transcripts. The authors performed first-round RT-PCR with HTBI primers and then a second-round multiplex PCR. One entry per CDR3 protein results from TCRdb running MiXCR on the multiplex PCR reads. Here the sample spans a few hundred thousand distinct CDR3 sequences, 15% to 20% being singletons. The sample consisted of peripheral blood. This sequence joins TRBV7-3 and TRBJ1-1; maybe TRBD1 (6 bases). The receptor was derived from an adult woman with stable Graves' hyperthyroidism. In DNA, the CDR3 is TGTGCCAGCAGCTTCGGGTTAAGAAGGGACATTTCTCGTACCACGAGAGAAGCTTTCTTT. The encoded protein is CASSFGLRRDISRTTREAFF.